These T cell receptor beta chains were read from a single sample in a study of shared clonotypes between healthy human individuals. TCRdb's table, derived via immunoSEQ multiplex PCR, lists solely in-frame clones and lacks some. Of about 560,000 clones listed, around three quarters are singletons. Sequencing was done on a sample of PBMCs. The receptors stem from a woman aged 40 to 50 in good health. Some clones in this sample may be carry-over from other donors' samples. CDR3s include the opening cysteine and the closing phenylalanine or tryptophan. The order of the fields is V gene, clone size, J gene, D gene, CDR3 DNA, CDR3 protein. D genes are given only for firm matches. Clone size is given for some rows only: seen once, a few or many times, or a class if the clone is expanded.

TRBV28	once	TRBJ1-1	TRBD1	TGTGCCAGCAGTCCTGTACAGGGGGCTGTAGGGAACACTGAAGCTTTCTTT	CASSPVQGAVGNTEAFF
TRBV5-4	-	TRBJ1-4	-	TGTGCCAGCAGCACGCGGGACGGACAAACTGAAAAACTGTTTTTT	CASSTRDGQTEKLFF
TRBV30	-	TRBJ2-2	TRBD2	TGTGCCTGGAGTAAATCTCAGGGACTACAAATCTCGAACACCGGGGAGCTGTTTTTT	CAWSKSQGLQISNTGELFF
TRBV6-5	-	TRBJ2-1	-	TGTGCCAGCGGTGTACTAGGGGGGCATGAGCAGTTCTTC	CASGVLGGHEQFF
TRBV7-9	once	TRBJ2-3	TRBD1	TGTGCCAGCAGCAAGATCAAGGGGGCGGTCACAGATACGCAGTATTTT	CASSKIKGAVTDTQYF
TRBV7-9	once	TRBJ1-1	-	TGTGCCAGCAGCCGCCGGTCCTCCGGGGGTGAGAACACTGAAGCTTTCTTT	CASSRRSSGGENTEAFF
TRBV15	-	TRBJ2-1	TRBD2	TGTGCCACCTCACTAGCGGGAGGGTCCAATGAGCAGTTCTTC	CATSLAGGSNEQFF
TRBV4-3	-	TRBJ2-7	TRBD1	TGCGCCAGCAGCCAAGATCTGACAGGGACCTACGAGCAGTACTTC	CASSQDLTGTYEQYF
TRBV2	-	TRBJ1-2	-	TGTGCCAGCAGTGACGAGGGGTTAGGTTCGTTAAAGGATGGCTACACCTTC	CASSDEGLGSLKDGYTF
TRBV29-1	-	TRBJ2-5	TRBD1	TGCAGCGTTGATCGAGCCGGGACAGGGTATGGAATAAAAGAGACCCAGTACTTC	CSVDRAGTGYGIKETQYF
TRBV5-1	-	TRBJ2-7	TRBD1	TGCGCCAGCAGCAGGGGACAGAGCTACGAGCAGTACTTC	CASSRGQSYEQYF
TRBV7-2	-	TRBJ1-5	-	TGTGCCAGCAGCTTAGAGCTGTTCAATCAGCCCCAGCATTTT	CASSLELFNQPQHF
TRBV2	-	TRBJ1-1	-	TGTGCCAGCAGTGTCGGGGGCTCGGACACTGAAGCTTTCTTT	CASSVGGSDTEAFF